Presented here are 30 T cell receptor beta chains from one specimen sequenced in a study of OX40 agonist ivuxolimab in advanced cancers. Assay used: immunoSEQ multiplex PCR; TCRdb lists only in-frame clones, some missing. The sample has 98,000 or so clones; about 88% are singletons. The material was CD4+ or CD8+ T cells sorted from blood, obtained in a trial of the OX40 agonist ivuxolimab. These receptors all stem from an adult with an advanced solid tumor such as melanoma, head and neck, liver or kidney cancer.

There are a few counts of this clone. The rearrangement links TRBV19 to TRBJ2-7; TRBD1 aligns across 9 bases. Germline CDR1 reads LNHDA; CDR2 reads SQIVND (reference sequence). The CDR3 totals 15 residues. V gave up 6 bases and J gave up 4 bases; unmatched junction bases: 10. The chain's CDR3 is CASSPTQGAQYEQYF. The CDR3 nucleotides read TGTGCCAGTAGCCCGACACAGGGGGCGCAATACGAGCAGTACTTC.

Here the CDR3 DNA reads TGCGCCAGCAGCCCGGGACAGGGGCCGGAGACCCAGTACTTC. Residues: CASSPGQGPETQYF. The chain joins TRBV5-1 to TRBJ2-5, with 10 nucleotides matching TRBD1. Germline assignment: CDR1 SGHRS and CDR2 YFSETQ. V dropped 4 bases and J dropped 5; count of bases not matched to a gene: 5. This CDR3 comprises 14 residues.

The gene calls are TRBV11-2 and TRBJ2-2, with D possibly being TRBD2 (6 bases). Germline V gene sequence: CDR1 SGHAT, CDR2 FQNNGV. Between the trimmed V and J ends, which lost 9 bases and 4 bases, there was a span of 21 bases. There are 16 residues in the CDR3. The CDR3 loop reads CASSGAGGASTGELFF. The CDR3 DNA reads TGTGCCAGTTCCGGTGCCGGGGGAGCGAGCACCGGGGAGCTGTTTTTT. The variable domain in full, with the rest retrieved from reference TRBV11-2 and TRBJ2-2, is EAGVAQSPRYKIIEKRQSVAFWCNPISGHATLYWYQQILGQGPKLLIQFQNNGVVDDSQLPKDRFSAERLKGVDSTLKIQPAKLEDSAVYLCASSGAGGASTGELFFGEGSRLTVL.

V usage is TRBV5-4 and J usage is TRBJ1-2, with D possibly TRBD1 on 6 matching bases. The germline CDR1 and CDR2 sequences are SGHNT and YYREEE (reference sequence). The CDR3 contains 16 residues. Trimming shortened V by 6 bases and J by 2 bases, and 20 bases separated the two germline ends. Written as DNA, the CDR3 is TGTGCCAGCATCAGATCCGCGGGGGGCCAAAACTATGGCTACACCTTC. Translating it yields CASIRSAGGQNYGYTF. The full variable domain, its missing parts supplied by reference TRBV5-4 and TRBJ1-2, is ETGVTQSPTHLIKTRGQQVTLRCSSQSGHNTVSWYQQALGQGPQFIFQYYREEENGRGNFPPRFSGLQFPNYSSELNVNALELDDSALYLCASIRSAGGQNYGYTFGSGTRLTVV.

The chain has TRBV5-1 and TRBJ1-2, with D hard to call. V lost 0 bases to trimming and J lost 6 bases, with 15 bases between them. This CDR3 contains 15 residues. Germline V gene data show CDR1 as SGHRS and CDR2 as YFSETQ. CDR3 bases: TGCGCCAGCAGCTTGGAACCGGCTCGGGTGGATGGCTACACCTTC. It yields the protein CASSLEPARVDGYTF.

The chain carries TRBV2 and TRBJ2-3; D is uncertain. The germline V gene encodes CDR1 SNHLY and CDR2 FYNNEI. This CDR3 comprises 14 residues. The V gene lost 2 bases and the J gene lost 0 bases, with 6 bases spanning the gap. The CDR3 protein is CASSERVSTDTQYF. The CDR3 DNA follows: TGTGCCAGCAGTGAAAGGGTCAGCACAGATACGCAGTATTTT.

The chain employs TRBV5-1 and TRBJ2-1, with 11 bases aligning to TRBD2. After removal of 0 bases from V and 0 bases from J, the junction contained 8 bases not matched to a gene. CDR1 and CDR2 from the germline V gene are SGHRS and YFSETQ. This CDR3 has 19 amino acids. In DNA form, the CDR3 reads TGCGCCAGCAGCTTGGAAAGGACTAGCGGGCCGAGCTCCTACAATGAGCAGTTCTTC. Protein sequence: CASSLERTSGPSSYNEQFF.

This clone was observed once. This rearrangement joins TRBV28 to TRBJ1-4; no firm D call. Germline V gene data show CDR1 as MDHEN and CDR2 as SYDVKM. The CDR3 extends over 10 amino acids. Between the trimmed V and J ends, which lost 8 bases and 8 bases, there was a span of 6 bases. Written as DNA, the CDR3 is TGTGCCAGCTCGACGGAAAAACTGTTTTTT. Its translation: CASSTEKLFF.

This clone was seen only once. This chain uses TRBV27 with TRBJ2-5; TRBD2 aligns across 16 bases. CDR1 is MNHEY and CDR2 is SMNVEV in the germline V gene (reference sequence). The CDR3 length is 16 residues. With 6 bases clipped from V and 4 bases from J, the junction kept 5 bases outside the gene matches. The CDR3, as DNA: TGTGCCAGCAGGACGGGACTAGCGGGAGGGGCAGAGACCCAGTACTTC. It is translated as CASRTGLAGGAETQYF.

The rearrangement joins TRBV14 to TRBJ2-3; 9 bases fit TRBD2. The CDR3 is 17 amino acids. The J segment lost 4 bases and the V segment lost 2 bases, leaving 10 bases of the junction unmatched. Germline V gene lookup returns CDR1 SGHDN and CDR2 FVKESK. The chain's CDR3 is CASSQRVAGDMADTQYF. The DNA for the CDR3 is TGTGCCAGCAGCCAAAGGGTAGCGGGAGATATGGCAGATACGCAGTATTTT. Variable domain in full (rest from reference TRBV14 and TRBJ2-3): EAGVTQFPSHSVIEKGQTVTLRCDPISGHDNLYWYRRVMGKEIKFLLHFVKESKQDESGMPNNRFLAERTGGTYSTLKVQPAELEDSGVYFCASSQRVAGDMADTQYFGPGTRLTVL.

The sample holds one count of this clone. Here the CDR3 reads CASSRLGDEQYV. CDR3 in DNA: TGTGCCAGCAGCCGACTGGGAGACGAGCAGTACGTC. The chain links TRBV7-9 to TRBJ2-7; D possibly corresponds to TRBD2 (5 bases). Trimming stripped 5 bases from V and 5 bases from J, with 10 bases between. CDR3 length: 12 amino acids. Germline V CDR1 and CDR2: SEHNR, FQNEAQ (reference sequence).

J is TRBJ2-5 and V is TRBV9; 9 nucleotides align to TRBD2. CDR3 size: 16 residues. V lost 0 bases to trimming and J lost 2 bases; unmatched junction nucleotides: 5. The germline CDR1 and CDR2 sequences are SGDLS and YYNGEE. Here the CDR3 DNA reads TGTGCCAGCAGCGTAGCCGCTAGCGGGGCTCAAGAGACCCAGTACTTC. Protein product: CASSVAASGAQETQYF.

The CDR3 is CASTTTGGIRETQYF. The CDR3 DNA follows: TGTGCCAGCACCACAACTGGGGGGATCAGAGAGACCCAGTACTTC. The rearrangement joins TRBV28 to TRBJ2-5; TRBD2 might be the D (6 bases). The CDR3 sequence is 15 residues long. Germline CDR1 is MDHEN and CDR2 is SYDVKM. The V end lost 7 bases, the J end lost 4 bases, and 19 bases lay between the germline ends.

The V gene is TRBV28, the J gene TRBJ2-7; D is uncertain. Trimming pared 6 bases from V and 2 bases from J, leaving 8 bases between. This CDR3 has 12 amino acids. Germline CDR1 reads MDHEN; CDR2 reads SYDVKM. This CDR3 reads CASRKGTYEQYF. DNA of the CDR3: TGTGCCAGCAGAAAAGGGACCTACGAGCAGTACTTC.

The chain combines TRBV5-1 with TRBJ2-5; D may correspond to TRBD1 or TRBD2 (5 bases each). Germline CDR1 SGHRS, CDR2 YFSETQ. V was clipped by 1 base and J by 2 bases, with 12 bases between them. CDR3 length: 15 amino acids. CDR3 residues: CASSLLGTDQETQYF. The CDR3 bases are TGCGCCAGCAGCTTGCTCGGGACGGATCAAGAGACCCAGTACTTC. The entire variable domain, with the rest obtained from reference TRBV5-1 and TRBJ2-5, is as follows: KAGVTQTPRYLIKTRGQQVTLSCSPISGHRSVSWYQQTPGQGLQFLFEYFSETQRNKGNFPGRFSGRQFSNSRSEMNVSTLELGDSALYLCASSLLGTDQETQYFGPGTRLLVL.

This clone has just one count. The V and J genes are TRBV6-1 and TRBJ2-5; TRBD1 matches at 7 bases. J lost 3 bases, V lost 6 bases, and 10 bases had no gene match. Germline loops: CDR1 MNHNS, CDR2 SASEGT. This CDR3 spans 15 amino acids. CDR3 in amino acids: CASSAVETGKETQYF. The DNA of the CDR3 is TGTGCCAGCAGCGCCGTTGAGACAGGGAAAGAGACCCAGTACTTC.

The chain carries TRBV25-1 and TRBJ1-4; D is uncertain. CDR3 length: 15 amino acids. Trimming shortened V by 1 base and J by 5 bases, and 11 bases separated the two germline ends. Germline values: CDR1 MGHDK, CDR2 SYGVNS. CDR3 loop: CASSESQVLNEKLFF. CDR3 sequence (DNA): TGTGCCAGCAGTGAATCCCAGGTCCTGAATGAAAAACTGTTTTTT.

For the CDR3, the DNA is TGTGCCAGCAGTCCCCTAGCGGGAGCTTTCACTGAGCAGTTCTTC. Translated, it gives CASSPLAGAFTEQFF. This chain connects TRBV27 to TRBJ2-1, with 10 bases identical to TRBD2. This CDR3 is built from 15 residues. CDR1 is MNHEY, CDR2 SMNVEV, per germline (reference sequence). V gave up 5 bases and J gave up 9 bases; unmatched junction bases: 10.

The chain employs TRBV27 and TRBJ2-7, with 7 bases aligning to TRBD1. V was clipped by 4 bases and J by 7 bases; unmatched bases: 13. Per germline, CDR1 MNHEY and CDR2 SMNVEV (reference sequence). The CDR3 has 15 residues. This CDR3 is CASSSEGAGEEEQYF. The CDR3 DNA reads TGTGCCAGCAGTTCAGAGGGGGCCGGAGAGGAAGAGCAGTACTTC.

The chain joins TRBV7-9 to TRBJ1-4; D possibly corresponds to TRBD1 (6 bases). V lost 2 bases and J lost 11, with 12 bases in between. The CDR3 has 13 amino acids. Germline V lookup: CDR1 SEHNR, CDR2 FQNEAQ (reference sequence). CDR3: CASSLQGRDKLFF. The CDR3, as DNA: TGTGCCAGCAGCTTACAGGGGAGAGACAAACTGTTTTTT. Filled out from reference TRBV7-9 and TRBJ1-4, the complete variable domain reads DTGVSQNPRHKITKRGQNVTFRCDPISEHNRLYWYRQTLGQGPEFLTYFQNEAQLEKSRLLSDRFSAERPKGSFSTLEIQRTEQGDSAMYLCASSLQGRDKLFFGSGTQLSVL.

The chain is built from TRBV5-1 and TRBJ1-2; D might be TRBD1 (6 bases). The CDR3 runs to 13 residues. Germline loops: CDR1 SGHRS, CDR2 YFSETQ. V was clipped by 2 bases and J by 3 bases, with 8 bases between them. The CDR3 nucleotides read TGCGCCAGCAGCTTAGCAGGGGACTATGGCTACACCTTC. It is translated as CASSLAGDYGYTF.

J is TRBJ1-6 and V is TRBV9; D gene ambiguous. Trimming cost V 3 bases and J 9 bases, with 7 bases left between them. CDR3 length: 12 residues. CDR1 and CDR2 (germline): SGDLS, YYNGEE. This CDR3 reads CASSGTGSPLHF. CDR3 bases: TGTGCCAGCAGCGGTACTGGTTCACCCCTCCACTTT.

This chain connects TRBV7-2 to TRBJ2-2; D is uncertain. The ends were cut back, 3 bases at V and 6 bases at J, with 11 bases in the middle. Looked up from germline, CDR1 is SGHTA and CDR2 is FQGNSA. The CDR3 length is 14 residues. The CDR3 region has the DNA TGTGCCAGCAGCTTTGAAGAAACCTCCGGGGAGCTGTTTTTT. It translates to CASSFEETSGELFF.

The chain has TRBV28 and TRBJ2-7; 7 bases match TRBD1. J was trimmed by 5 bases and V by 1 base; bases with no gene match: 14. The CDR3 loop spans 17 amino acids. CDR1 is MDHEN and CDR2 is SYDVKM in the germline V gene. CDR3 amino acids: CASSLLERRTGKDEQYF. The CDR3 DNA sequence: TGTGCCAGCAGTTTATTAGAAAGGCGGACAGGCAAGGACGAGCAGTACTTC.

The chain carries TRBV28 and TRBJ1-2, with a possible D match to TRBD1 (5 bases). Germline CDR1 reads MDHEN; CDR2 reads SYDVKM. Trimming took 4 bases from V and 5 from J, leaving 17 bases between them. CDR3 length: 15 amino acids. The CDR3, as DNA: TGTGCCAGCAGTTCGGGACCCTGGAGCAATTATGGCTACACCTTC. Translated, it gives CASSSGPWSNYGYTF.

The CDR3 DNA reads as TGTGCCACCCAGCTCTTCACAGATACGCAGTATTTT. Protein product: CATQLFTDTQYF. The chain is built from TRBV6-1 and TRBJ2-3; D remains ambiguous. This CDR3 is built from 12 residues. CDR1 is MNHNS, CDR2 SASEGT, per germline. V was cut by 10 bases and J by 2 bases, with 10 bases left in between.

In DNA, the CDR3 is TGTGCCACCCGGGGAGGGGGGGTGGAGACCCAGTACTTC. Its translation: CATRGGGVETQYF. J is TRBJ2-5 and V is TRBV27; weak D call: TRBD2 (7 bases). The ends were cut back, 10 bases at V and 5 bases at J, with 17 bases in the middle. Germline CDR1 and CDR2: MNHEY and SMNVEV (reference sequence). This CDR3 is 13 amino acids long.

V gene TRBV27 combines with J gene TRBJ2-7; 7 bases line up with TRBD1. J gave up 6 bases and V 5 bases, and 10 bases lay outside the gene matches. Germline V gene sequence: CDR1 MNHEY, CDR2 SMNVEV (reference sequence). This CDR3 is built from 14 residues. The CDR3 spells CASSGQEAFREQYF. CDR3 bases: TGTGCCAGCAGTGGACAGGAAGCCTTTCGCGAGCAGTACTTC.

The V and J genes are TRBV12-5 and TRBJ2-7, with 8 bases matching TRBD2. CDR3 length equals 16 residues. Trimming took 0 bases from V and 1 from J; bases not matched to a gene: 5. Germline lookup yields CDR1 LGHNT and CDR2 FRNRAP. The CDR3 protein is CASGLVASGRSYEQYV. CDR3 DNA sequence: TGTGCTAGTGGTTTGGTAGCTAGCGGGCGGTCCTACGAGCAGTACGTC.

The V gene is TRBV9, the J gene TRBJ2-1; 11 positions agree with TRBD2. The V segment lost 6 bases and the J segment 9 bases; nucleotides outside the gene matches: 8. Germline V gives CDR1 SGDLS, CDR2 YYNGEE. This CDR3 spans 14 amino acids. The CDR3 region is CASTPSGTSGEQFF. CDR3 nucleotides: TGTGCCAGCACTCCATCCGGGACTAGCGGTGAGCAGTTCTTC. The full variable domain, rest sourced from reference TRBV9 and TRBJ2-1, is DSGVTQTPKHLITATGQRVTLRCSPRSGDLSVYWYQQSLDQGLQFLIQYYNGEERAKGNILERFSAQQFPDLHSELNLSSLELGDSALYFCASTPSGTSGEQFFGPGTRLTVL.